This paragraph covers one T cell receptor (beta chain) sequence. The antigen is not known. The source of the sample is a study of Ad26.COV2.S vaccination and SARS-CoV-2 variants. Whole-study findings and limits: Whether participants received vaccine or placebo, their non-spike TCR breadth was similar.

The treatment: some 19 received Ad26.COV2.S at low or high dose, single or two shots; 5 received placebo; per-sample allocation not given. Day 63 after the first vaccine or placebo injection was the time point for sampling. Trimming took off 2 bases at V and 4 bases at J, with 8 bases between the two ends. The CDR3 consists of 12 residues. The V gene's germline CDR1 is SQVTM and CDR2 ANQGSEA. Profiling relied on immunoSEQ multiplex PCR, and the TCRdb table lists in-frame clones only, not all of them. Seen here are 300,000 to 350,000 clones, about nine tenths observed once, and the top ten hold approximately 5%.

The chain combines TRBV29-1 with TRBJ1-1; D may be TRBD1 (5 bases). The specimen comprised peripheral blood, sampled in a trial of Ad26.COV2.S vaccine versus placebo. The sequence was obtained from a person between 18 and 59 years old who received the Ad26.COV2.S COVID-19 vaccine or a placebo. CDR3 sequence (DNA): TGCAGCGTTGAAAGGGGAGCCACTGAAGCTTTCTTT. Its translation is CSVERGATEAFF.